This T cell receptor (beta chain) was sequenced for a study of graft-versus-host responses after intestinal transplantation. About the research overall: Recipients had multivisceral, liver-intestinal, or isolated intestinal transplants.

With V trimmed by 5 bases and J by 3 bases, 12 bases remained unmatched. The CDR3 contains 18 residues. Germline V gene sequence: CDR1 SGHAT, CDR2 FQNNGV. To note about this clone: Its matching antigen is unknown.

Clones were read by immunoSEQ multiplex PCR, and TCRdb kept only the in-frame ones, dropping some. The table includes around 36,000 clones, roughly 96% detected once. This sequence originates from a human donor who was the organ donor for an intestinal transplant. The V call is TRBV11-2, the J call TRBJ2-7, with 14 positions matching TRBD2. Sequencing used unstimulated CD8+ T cells sorted from spleen or lymph node cells, obtained before transplant. In DNA form, the CDR3 reads TGTGCCAGCAGCACGGGACTAGCGGGGGCAACATTACACTACGAGCAGTACTTC. Translating gives CASSTGLAGATLHYEQYF.